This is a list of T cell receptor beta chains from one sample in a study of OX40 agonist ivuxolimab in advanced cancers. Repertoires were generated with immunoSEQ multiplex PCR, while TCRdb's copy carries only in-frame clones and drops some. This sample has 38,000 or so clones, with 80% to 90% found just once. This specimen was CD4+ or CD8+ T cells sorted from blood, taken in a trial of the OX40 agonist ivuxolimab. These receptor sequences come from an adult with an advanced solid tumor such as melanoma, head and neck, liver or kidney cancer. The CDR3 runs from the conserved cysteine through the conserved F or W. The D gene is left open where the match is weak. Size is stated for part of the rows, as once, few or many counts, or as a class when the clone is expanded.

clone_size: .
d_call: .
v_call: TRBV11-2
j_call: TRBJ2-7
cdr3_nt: TGTGCCAGCAGCTTAGGACTAGTTTACGAGCAGTACTTC
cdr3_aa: CASSLGLVYEQYF

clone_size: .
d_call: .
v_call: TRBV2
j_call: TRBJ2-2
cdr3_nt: TGTGCCAGCAGTGAAAATGGACTCGGCACCGGGGAGCTGTTTTTT
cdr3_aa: CASSENGLGTGELFF

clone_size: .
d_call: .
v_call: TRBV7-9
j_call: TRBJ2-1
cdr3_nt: TGTGCCAGCAGCCCCGGAAGCCTAAATGAGCAGTTCTTC
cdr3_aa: CASSPGSLNEQFF

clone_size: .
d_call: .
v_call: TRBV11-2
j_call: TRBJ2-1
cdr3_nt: TGTGCCAGCAGCCTAGTCAATGAGCAGTTCTTC
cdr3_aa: CASSLVNEQFF

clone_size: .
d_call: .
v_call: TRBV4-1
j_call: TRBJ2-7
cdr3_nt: TGCGCCAGCAGCCAAGCAGGGGAAGGGCTGGACGAGCAGTACTTC
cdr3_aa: CASSQAGEGLDEQYF

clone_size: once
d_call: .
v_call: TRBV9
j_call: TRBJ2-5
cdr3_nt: TGTGCCAGCAGCCCAGGAGGGGAGACCCAGTACTTC
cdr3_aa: CASSPGGETQYF

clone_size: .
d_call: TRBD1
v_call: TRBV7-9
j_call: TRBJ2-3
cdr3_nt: TGTGCCAGCGGCAAGTTCCAAGGGGGCGTGGATACGCAGTATTTT
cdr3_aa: CASGKFQGGVDTQYF

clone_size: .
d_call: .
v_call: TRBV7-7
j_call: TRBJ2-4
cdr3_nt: TGTGCCAGCAGCTTAGGAAGGCCTCTAGCCAAAAACATTCAGTACTTC
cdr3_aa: CASSLGRPLAKNIQYF

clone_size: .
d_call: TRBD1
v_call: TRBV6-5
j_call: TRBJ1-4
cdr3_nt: TGTGCCAGCAGTTCCCCAGGGACAGGGACTAATGAAAAACTGTTTTTT
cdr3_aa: CASSSPGTGTNEKLFF

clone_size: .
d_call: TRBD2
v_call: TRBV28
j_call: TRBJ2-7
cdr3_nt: TGTGCCAGCACCAAATGGGAGGGCGTTTCCTACGAGCAGTACTTC
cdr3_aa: CASTKWEGVSYEQYF

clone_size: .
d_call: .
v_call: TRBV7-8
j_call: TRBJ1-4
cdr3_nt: TGTGCCAGCAGCTTATACATGGGGGGTGAAAAACTGTTTTTT
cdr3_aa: CASSLYMGGEKLFF

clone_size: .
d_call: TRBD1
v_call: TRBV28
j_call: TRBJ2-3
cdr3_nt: TGTGCCAGCAGTTTCCGTCGGGACAGGGGGCGGGTTAGCACAGATACGCAGTATTTT
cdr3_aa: CASSFRRDRGRVSTDTQYF

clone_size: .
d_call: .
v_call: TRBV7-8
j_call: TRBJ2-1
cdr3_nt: TGTGCCAGCAGCTTGACATTACTGGAGCAGTTCTTC
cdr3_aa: CASSLTLLEQFF

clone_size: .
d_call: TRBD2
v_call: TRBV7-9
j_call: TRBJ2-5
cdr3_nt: TGTGCCAGCAGCCGCGTCGGGACTAGCATCGAGACCCAGTACTTC
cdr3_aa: CASSRVGTSIETQYF

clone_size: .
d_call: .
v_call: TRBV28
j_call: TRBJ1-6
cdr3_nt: TGTGCCAGCAGTTTAAGGGGTACCGGCAGGCCGAATTCACCCCTCCACTTT
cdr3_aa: CASSLRGTGRPNSPLHF

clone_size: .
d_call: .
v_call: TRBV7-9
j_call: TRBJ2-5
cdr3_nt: TGTGCCAGCAGCGACCCGGAGGTACAAGAGACCCAGTACTTC
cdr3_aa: CASSDPEVQETQYF

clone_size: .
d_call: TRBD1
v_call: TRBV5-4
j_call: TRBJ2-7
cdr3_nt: TGTGCCAGCAGCTTCTACAGGGGATCCCACGAGCAGTACTTC
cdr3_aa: CASSFYRGSHEQYF

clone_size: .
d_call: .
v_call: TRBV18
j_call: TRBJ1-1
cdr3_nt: TGTGCCAGCTCACCGGTAGGGATGAACACTGAAGCTTTCTTT
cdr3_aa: CASSPVGMNTEAFF

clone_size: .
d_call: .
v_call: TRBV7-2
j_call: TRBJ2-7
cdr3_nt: TGTGCCAGCAGCTTAATTCAGGGAGGTCCCTACGAGCAGTACTTC
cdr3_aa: CASSLIQGGPYEQYF

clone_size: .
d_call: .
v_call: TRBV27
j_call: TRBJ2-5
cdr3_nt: TGTGCCAGCGGTTACGAGACCCAGTACTTC
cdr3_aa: CASGYETQYF

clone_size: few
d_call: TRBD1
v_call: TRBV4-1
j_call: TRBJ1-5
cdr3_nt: TGCGCCAGCAGCCGGACGGGGACAGGGGGTTATCAGCCCCAGCATTTT
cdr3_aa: CASSRTGTGGYQPQHF

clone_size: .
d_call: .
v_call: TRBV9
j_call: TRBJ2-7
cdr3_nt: TGTGCCAGCAGCGACTACCTCGGCTACGAGCAGTACTTC
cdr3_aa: CASSDYLGYEQYF

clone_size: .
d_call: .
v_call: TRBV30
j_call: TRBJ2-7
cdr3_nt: TGTGCCTGGAGTGTTCCTTTCGGCGGAGATTCCTACGAGCAGTACTTC
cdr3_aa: CAWSVPFGGDSYEQYF

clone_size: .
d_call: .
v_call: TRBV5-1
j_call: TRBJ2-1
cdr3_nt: TGCGCCAGCAGCGCCGGGGAGTCCTACAATGAGCAGTTCTTC
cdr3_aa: CASSAGESYNEQFF